This passage covers 5 T cell receptor beta chains from one sample sequenced in a study of T-cell reconstitution after alpha-beta-depleted transplantation in children. Researchers prepared the TCRbeta library using unique molecular identifiers, the study reports. MiXCR was run by TCRdb on the PCR reads, yielding one entry per CDR3 protein. The sample has about 600,000 distinct CDR3 sequences, approximately 22% seen once. The specimen comprised PBMCs, mostly from graft donor cells, sampled 360 days after TCRalphabeta/CD19-depleted stem cell transplant. All receptors come from a boy under two years old who had a stem cell transplant for acute myeloid leukemia, so the T cells may come from the graft donor.

The rearrangement uses TRBV11-1 and TRBJ2-3; the D call may be TRBD1 or TRBD2 (5 bases each). The V end was cut by 0 bases, the J end by 1 base, with 14 bases between. CDR1 SGHAT and CDR2 FQDESV come from the germline V gene (reference sequence). The CDR3 contains 17 residues. The CDR3 coding sequence is TGTGCCAGCAGCTTAGCAACAGGACTGCCACGCACAGATACGCAGTATTTT. Residues: CASSLATGLPRTDTQYF.

This clonotype was recorded a few times. This sequence joins TRBV20-1 and TRBJ2-6; a weak D match, TRBD1 (6 bases). CDR1 is DFQATT, CDR2 SNEGSKA, per germline (reference sequence). Trimming stripped 3 bases from V and 1 base from J, with 22 bases between. This CDR3 contains 19 residues. CDR3 sequence reads: CSARGYRVPNSSGANVLTF. The DNA of the CDR3 is TGCAGTGCTAGGGGGTACAGGGTTCCTAATAGTTCTGGGGCCAACGTCCTGACTTTC.

This sequence joins TRBV7-2 and TRBJ2-7; D is undetermined. The CDR3 extends over 14 amino acids. The ends were cut back, 3 bases at V and 3 bases at J, with 12 bases in the middle. The germline V gene encodes CDR1 SGHTA and CDR2 FQGNSA. CDR3 bases: TGTGCCAGCAGCTTCGGAAACAACTTCTACGAGCAGTACGTC. Its translation is CASSFGNNFYEQYV.

The CDR3, as DNA: TGCAGTGCGACTGACAGTGGCAGGAACCCTTATCAGCCCCAGCATTTT. Its translation: CSATDSGRNPYQPQHF. The rearrangement links TRBV20-1 to TRBJ1-5; D might be TRBD1 (5 bases). The CDR3 sequence is 16 residues long. V was pared by 6 bases and J by 5 bases, with 23 bases between. Germline V CDR1 and CDR2: DFQATT, SNEGSKA (reference sequence).

The V call is TRBV6-1, the J call TRBJ2-1; maybe TRBD1 (8 bases). This CDR3 comprises 16 residues. The V gene's germline CDR1 is MNHNS and CDR2 SASEGT. Trimming shortened V by 5 bases and J by 4 bases, and 18 bases separated the two germline ends. The CDR3 spells CASSRTGGASYNEQFF. The CDR3 region has the DNA TGTGCCAGCAGTCGCACAGGGGGGGCTTCGTACAATGAGCAGTTCTTC.